This entry lists 32 T cell receptor beta chains sequenced from one sample in a study of control samples from healthy donors and cancer patients. Sequencing used immunoSEQ multiplex PCR; TCRdb keeps in-frame clones, though not all of them. The table lists roughly 190,000 clones, with 2% to 2.5% in the top ten. The source material was blood. Source of these receptors: a woman aged 30 to 39 in good health.

The chain links TRBV7-8 to TRBJ2-7; D might be TRBD2 (6 bases). The germline V gene encodes CDR1 SGHVS and CDR2 FQNEAQ. CDR3 length: 16 amino acids. Deletions cut 2 bases from V and 1 base from J, with 15 bases between. This chain's CDR3 is CASSLPPGGLSYEQYF. CDR3 in DNA: TGTGCCAGCAGCTTACCTCCTGGGGGGTTGTCCTACGAGCAGTACTTC.

The genes are TRBV19 and TRBJ2-7; D remains ambiguous. CDR1 is LNHDA, CDR2 SQIVND, per germline (reference sequence). This CDR3 contains 12 residues. Trimming removed 2 bases at V and 5 bases at J, with 7 bases between. This CDR3 reads CASSITGDEQYF. The DNA of the CDR3 is TGTGCCAGTAGTATAACTGGGGACGAGCAGTACTTC.

This chain uses TRBV7-2 with TRBJ2-7; D is possibly TRBD1 (6 bases). CDR3 length equals 15 residues. V was clipped by 6 bases and J by 2 bases, with 17 bases between them. CDR1 and CDR2 from the germline V gene are SGHTA and FQGNSA. DNA of the CDR3: TGTGCCAGCAGTCTTAATTGGGACAAGGCCTACGAGCAGTACTTC. It encodes CASSLNWDKAYEQYF. The variable domain in full, with the rest retrieved from reference TRBV7-2 and TRBJ2-7, is GAGVSQSPSNKVTEKGKDVELRCDPISGHTALYWYRQSLGQGLEFLIYFQGNSAPDKSGLPSDRFSAERTGGSVSTLTIQRTQQEDSAVYLCASSLNWDKAYEQYFGPGTRLTVT.

This chain links TRBV4-3 with TRBJ1-6; 9 nucleotides line up with TRBD1. The V gene end was trimmed by 2 bases and the J gene end by 8 bases; junction bases not matched to a gene: 10. The CDR3 has 17 amino acids. Germline lookup yields CDR1 LGHNA and CDR2 YSLEER. Here the CDR3 reads CASSQFPGQGPYSPLHF. The CDR3, as DNA: TGCGCCAGCAGCCAATTTCCGGGACAGGGTCCTTATTCACCCCTCCACTTT.

The chain couples TRBV25-1 to TRBJ2-7; TRBD1 aligns across 10 bases. CDR1 and CDR2 (germline): MGHDK, SYGVNS. The CDR3 has 16 amino acids. V dropped 10 bases and J dropped 5; count of bases not matched to a gene: 17. The CDR3 coding sequence is TGTGCCACCCTTCCCCCGCGGGGACAGGGGCACAACGAGCAGTACTTC. This translates into CATLPPRGQGHNEQYF.

The chain has TRBV10-2 and TRBJ2-2, with D tentatively TRBD1 (6 bases). The V gene lost 5 bases and the J gene lost 5 bases, with 15 bases spanning the gap. The V gene's germline CDR1 is WSHSY and CDR2 SAAADI. CDR3 length: 15 residues. In nucleotides, the CDR3 is TGCGCCAGCAGTACAACAGGGACGGGAACCGGGGAGCTGTTTTTT. It yields the protein CASSTTGTGTGELFF.

The CDR3 nucleotides are TGTGCCAGCTCACCAATCGGCCAATACGAGCAGTACTTC. Amino acid sequence: CASSPIGQYEQYF. This chain joins TRBV18 and TRBJ2-7; D remains ambiguous. Trimming left V 2 bases short and J 4 bases short, with 9 bases between. CDR1 KGHSH and CDR2 LQKENI come from the germline V gene. CDR3 length: 13 residues.

This sequence joins TRBV3-1 (or the pseudogene TRBV3-2) and TRBJ1-6; no clear D. Germline loops: CDR1 LGHDT, CDR2 YNNKEL (reference sequence). V was pared by 0 bases and J by 13 bases, with 7 bases between. The CDR3 sequence is 12 residues long. The CDR3 nucleotides read TGTGCCAGCAGCCAAGATCGGAGGCCCCTCCACTTT. It codes for CASSQDRRPLHF.

This chain joins TRBV28 and TRBJ1-2; 10 bases align to TRBD1. Germline-derived CDR1 and CDR2 are MDHEN and SYDVKM. V trimming: 3 bases; J trimming: 6 bases; junction bases outside the gene matches: 4. The CDR3 loop spans 14 amino acids. The CDR3 nucleotides read TGTGCCAGCAGTTTTAAGGACAGGGGGAATGGCTACACCTTC. This translates into CASSFKDRGNGYTF.

This chain links TRBV7-6 with TRBJ2-7, with no clear D. Germline values: CDR1 SGHVS, CDR2 FNYEAQ. Trimming shortened V by 1 base and J by 1 base, and 8 bases separated the two germline ends. The CDR3 has 14 amino acids. The CDR3 nucleotides are TGTGCCAGCAGCTTAGAGAACTATTCCTACGAGCAGTACTTC. It encodes CASSLENYSYEQYF.

As to this clone: The same CDR3 also results from other DNA sequences found in this sample. The rearrangement links TRBV6-5 to TRBJ2-7; 11 bases agree with TRBD2. The CDR3 contains 15 residues. Per the germline V gene, CDR1 is MNHEY and CDR2 is SVGAGI. V lost 0 bases, J lost 3 bases, and 1 base stayed unmatched. CDR3 DNA: TGTGCCAGCAGTTACTCCCTAGCGGGGGGCTACGAGCAGTACTTC. Translating it yields CASSYSLAGGYEQYF.

About this clone: Within the sample, other DNA sequences also encode this same CDR3. This chain uses TRBV27 with TRBJ1-3, with TRBD1 matching 9 bases. Germline assignment: CDR1 MNHEY and CDR2 SMNVEV (reference sequence). This CDR3 comprises 15 residues. Unmatched junction bases numbered 4, after V lost 6 bases and J lost 1 base. CDR3 loop: CASRQQGASGNTIYF. CDR3 DNA sequence: TGTGCCAGCAGGCAACAGGGGGCTTCTGGAAACACCATATATTTT.

The chain employs TRBV6-2 or TRBV6-3 and TRBJ1-1; TRBD1 is a possible D gene (5 bases). The CDR3 sequence is 14 residues long. Trimming cost V 2 bases and J 4 bases, with 11 bases left between them. Germline CDR1 is MNHEY and CDR2 is SVGEGT. The DNA of the CDR3 is TGTGCCAGCAGTTACCTCAGGGATTCCACTGAAGCTTTCTTT. It specifies CASSYLRDSTEAFF.

The chain couples TRBV6-5 to TRBJ2-4, with no clear D. The ends were cut back, 6 bases at V and 0 bases at J, with 9 bases in the middle. CDR1 and CDR2 from the germline V gene are MNHEY and SVGAGI. CDR3 length: 14 residues. The CDR3 sequence: CASSPKRAKNIQYF. CDR3 DNA sequence: TGTGCCAGCAGCCCCAAGAGAGCCAAAAACATTCAGTACTTC.

The rearrangement uses TRBV25-1 and TRBJ1-2; D gene ambiguous. Germline CDR1 MGHDK, CDR2 SYGVNS. The ends were cut back, 3 bases at V and 4 bases at J, with 9 bases in the middle. This CDR3 comprises 13 residues. CDR3 in amino acids: CASSESGPYGYTF. The CDR3 DNA follows: TGTGCCAGCAGTGAGTCCGGCCCCTATGGCTACACCTTC.

The V gene is TRBV15, the J gene TRBJ2-1; TRBD1 aligns across 10 bases. CDR3 length: 16 amino acids. The V and J ends lost 1 base and 5 bases, in that order; junction bases with no gene match: 5. Germline loops: CDR1 LNHNV, CDR2 YYDKDF (reference sequence). The CDR3 loop reads CATSRVYGTGDNEQFF. The CDR3 DNA is TGTGCCACCAGCAGAGTTTACGGGACAGGGGACAATGAGCAGTTCTTC.

CDR3 loop: CATSTLRDLAKNIQYF. CDR3 DNA sequence: TGTGCCACCAGCACCCTCAGGGACTTAGCCAAAAACATTCAGTACTTC. The gene calls are TRBV15 and TRBJ2-4, with D tentatively TRBD2 (6 bases). V lost 4 bases to trimming and J lost 0 bases, with 13 bases between them. The germline gives CDR1 LNHNV, CDR2 YYDKDF (reference sequence). This CDR3 contains 16 residues.

The chain recombines TRBV10-3 with TRBJ2-7; D perhaps matches TRBD1 (6 bases). The V gene's germline CDR1 is ENHRY and CDR2 SYGVKD. Deletions cut 10 bases from V and 9 bases from J, with 16 bases between. The CDR3 sequence is 11 residues long. The CDR3 coding sequence is TGTGCCACCGCCGGACAGCCCGTGCAGTACTTC. Its translation is CATAGQPVQYF.

The gene calls are TRBV6-2 or TRBV6-3 and TRBJ2-2; TRBD1 aligns across 7 bases. The CDR3 has 16 amino acids. V lost 5 bases to trimming and J lost 4 bases; unmatched junction nucleotides: 10. Germline loops: CDR1 MNHEY, CDR2 SVGEGT. CDR3 nucleotide sequence: TGTGCCAGCAGTGACCGAACGGGACAGATCACCGGGGAGCTGTTTTTT. Translation gives CASSDRTGQITGELFF.

The chain has TRBV11-2 and TRBJ2-1; no clear D gene. This CDR3 is 15 amino acids long. In germline, CDR1 is SGHAT, CDR2 FQNNGV. With 5 bases removed from V and 0 bases from J, the gap between germline ends came to 11 bases. CDR3 protein: CASSRRDSSYNEQFF. The DNA for the CDR3 is TGTGCCAGCAGCCGGAGAGATAGCTCCTACAATGAGCAGTTCTTC.

This chain links TRBV5-1 with TRBJ2-7, with TRBD1 matching 9 bases. CDR1 and CDR2 from the germline V gene are SGHRS and YFSETQ. This CDR3 contains 15 residues. Trimming took 7 bases from V and 5 from J; bases not matched to a gene: 13. The CDR3 loop is CASRERGQGTHEQYF. Here the CDR3 DNA reads TGCGCCAGCCGAGAACGAGGACAGGGGACCCACGAGCAGTACTTC.

The chain is built from TRBV7-2 and TRBJ2-1; TRBD2 matches at 11 bases. This CDR3 spans 14 amino acids. Losses at the gene ends were 4 bases for V and 7 bases for J; bases not matched to a gene: 3. Per germline, CDR1 SGHTA and CDR2 FQGNSA. CDR3 protein: CASSYPSGGNEQFF. The CDR3 DNA reads TGTGCCAGCAGCTATCCTAGCGGGGGGAATGAGCAGTTCTTC.

The rearrangement uses TRBV28 and TRBJ1-1; 10 bases are shared with TRBD1. Germline trimming cut 10 bases from V and 4 bases from J; bases unmatched to any gene: 12. The CDR3 runs 15 residues. Germline values: CDR1 MDHEN, CDR2 SYDVKM. CDR3 protein: CAIPGQGLGGTEAFF. The CDR3 DNA is TGTGCCATCCCGGGACAGGGGCTTGGTGGCACTGAAGCTTTCTTT.

The chain combines TRBV30 with TRBJ2-7; no firm D call. There are 13 residues in the CDR3. Trimming removed 2 bases at V and 7 bases at J, with 15 bases between. CDR1 and CDR2 from the germline V gene are GTSNPN and SVGIG (reference sequence). CDR3 amino acids: CAWSYAKDAEQYF. The CDR3 DNA sequence: TGTGCCTGGAGTTATGCTAAAGACGCGGAGCAGTACTTC.

The V call is TRBV4-1, the J call TRBJ1-1; TRBD1 might be the D (5 bases). Germline CDR1 is MGHRA and CDR2 is YSYEKL. Deletions cut 5 bases from V and 2 bases from J, with 12 bases between. This CDR3 spans 14 amino acids. CDR3 sequence (DNA): TGCGCCAGCAGCTTCCGGGACGGTAACACTGAAGCTTTCTTT. This sequence encodes CASSFRDGNTEAFF.

The CDR3 spells CASSLPQDGDTQYF. For the CDR3, the DNA is TGTGCCAGCAGTCTTCCGCAGGACGGGGATACGCAGTATTTT. The rearrangement uses TRBV27 and TRBJ2-3; D is unresolved. Germline V gene lookup returns CDR1 MNHEY and CDR2 SMNVEV (reference sequence). The germline V and J ends were trimmed by 5 bases and 6 bases, with 15 bases remaining between them. This CDR3 has 14 amino acids.

This rearrangement joins TRBV24-1 to TRBJ2-2; D is undetermined. The CDR3 is 12 amino acids. Per the germline V gene, CDR1 is KGHDR and CDR2 is SFDVKD. Trimming removed 2 bases from V and 4 bases from J, with 1 base in between. The CDR3 region is CATSDSTGELFF. DNA of the CDR3: TGTGCCACCAGTGATTCCACCGGGGAGCTGTTTTTT.

The chain joins TRBV15 to TRBJ1-4, with unresolved D. This CDR3 is 15 amino acids long. CDR1 and CDR2 (germline): LNHNV, YYDKDF (reference sequence). V lost 2 bases and J lost 2, with 9 bases in between. The CDR3 sequence: CATSRWGETNEKLFF. As DNA, the CDR3 is TGTGCCACCAGCAGATGGGGTGAGACTAATGAAAAACTGTTTTTT. The full variable domain, rest sourced from reference TRBV15 and TRBJ1-4, is DAMVIQNPRYQVTQFGKPVTLSCSQTLNHNVMYWYQQKSSQAPKLLFHYYDKDFNNEADTPDNFQSRRPNTSFCFLDIRSPGLGDTAMYLCATSRWGETNEKLFFGSGTQLSVL.

The chain uses TRBV27 and TRBJ1-1; TRBD1 agrees at 8 bases. The CDR3 covers 15 residues. CDR1 is MNHEY, CDR2 SMNVEV, per germline (reference sequence). J gave up 4 bases and V 1 base, and 5 bases lay outside the gene matches. The CDR3: CASSLFTGGGTEAFF. As DNA, the CDR3 is TGTGCCAGCAGTTTATTCACAGGGGGTGGCACTGAAGCTTTCTTT.

V usage is TRBV6-5 and J usage is TRBJ1-3; D call uncertain. The germline CDR1 and CDR2 sequences are MNHEY and SVGAGI. V was clipped by 6 bases and J by 0 bases, with 6 bases between them. This CDR3 comprises 13 residues. The CDR3 DNA reads TGTGCCAGCAGCTCGTACTCTGGAAACACCATATATTTT. It is translated as CASSSYSGNTIYF.

This sequence joins TRBV29-1 and TRBJ1-2, with 7 nucleotides matching TRBD1. Trimming at V came to 7 bases and at J to 7 bases, leaving 12 bases not matched to a gene. Germline CDR1 reads SQVTM; CDR2 reads ANQGSEA. The CDR3 sequence is 13 residues long. The CDR3 DNA sequence: TGCAGCGCTACGGGACAGAGCTCTGGTGGCTACACCTTC. This translates into CSATGQSSGGYTF.

The V gene is TRBV7-8, the J gene TRBJ1-5; TRBD1 agrees at 7 bases. Germline CDR1 reads SGHVS; CDR2 reads FQNEAQ. Trimming removed 2 bases from V and 9 bases from J; junction bases left unmatched: 13. This CDR3 contains 16 residues. The CDR3, as DNA: TGTGCCAGCAGCTTACAATGGGGGACAGCCGAGGGGCCCCAGCATTTT. Translation: CASSLQWGTAEGPQHF.